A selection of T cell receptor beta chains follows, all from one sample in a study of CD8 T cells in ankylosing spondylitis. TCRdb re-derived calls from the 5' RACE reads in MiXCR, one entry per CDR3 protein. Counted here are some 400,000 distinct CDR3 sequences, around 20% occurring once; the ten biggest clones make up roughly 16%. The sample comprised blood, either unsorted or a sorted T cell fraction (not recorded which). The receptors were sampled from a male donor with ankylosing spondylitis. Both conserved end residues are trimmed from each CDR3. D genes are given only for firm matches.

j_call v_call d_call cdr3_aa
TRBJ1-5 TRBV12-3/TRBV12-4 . ASSPLGGAAQPQH
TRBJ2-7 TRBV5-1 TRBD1 ASSFSGTDYEQY
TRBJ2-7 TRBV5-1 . ASSRRGVGDEQY
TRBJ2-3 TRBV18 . ASSPPTDTQY
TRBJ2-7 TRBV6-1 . ASRLELPGAYEQY
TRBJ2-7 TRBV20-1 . SARSEGTSYEQY
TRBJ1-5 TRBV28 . ASSSIQGSQPQH
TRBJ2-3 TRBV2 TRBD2 ASSKSGAQSDTQY
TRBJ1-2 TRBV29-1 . SVGTGYGYT
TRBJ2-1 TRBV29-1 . SSGGRGTYNEQF
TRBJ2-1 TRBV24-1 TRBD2 ATSDVTSGRRNEQF
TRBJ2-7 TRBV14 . ASSMFSGSYEQY
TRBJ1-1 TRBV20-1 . SARMTLNTEAF
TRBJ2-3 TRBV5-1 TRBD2 ASSGLAGPDTQY
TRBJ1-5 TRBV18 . ASSPTTGPGNQPQH
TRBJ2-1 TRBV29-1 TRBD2 SVVTRESYNEQF
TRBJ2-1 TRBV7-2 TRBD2 ASRLLAGRYNEQF
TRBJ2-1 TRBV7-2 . ASSPPGRGFNEQF
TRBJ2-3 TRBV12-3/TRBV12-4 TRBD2 ASSLGSGSYSTDTQY
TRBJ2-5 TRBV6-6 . ASTLGETQY
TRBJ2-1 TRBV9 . ASSVRQYNEQF
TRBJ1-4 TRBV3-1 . ASSQGKGPNEKLF
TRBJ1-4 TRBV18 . ASSPDRQELKLF
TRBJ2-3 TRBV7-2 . ASSLDGSASTDTQY
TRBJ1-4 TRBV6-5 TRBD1 ASSSRDRGAREKLF
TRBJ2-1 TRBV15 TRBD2 ATSRGGLAGYNEQF
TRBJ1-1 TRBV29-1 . SVRPLDTEAF
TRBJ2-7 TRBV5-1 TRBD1 ASSLQPGQGFYEQY
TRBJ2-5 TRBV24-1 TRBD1 ATSDSTGRETQY
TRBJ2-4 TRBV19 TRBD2 ASSPGGARSIAKNIQY
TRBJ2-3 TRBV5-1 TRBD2 ASSPLLATLTDTQY
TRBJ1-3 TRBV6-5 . ASSYSAGYSGNTIY
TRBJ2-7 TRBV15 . ATSRDTAQHSYEQY
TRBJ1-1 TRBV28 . ASRAPTAVTEAF
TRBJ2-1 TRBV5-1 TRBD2 ASSLLAGGPSSYNEQF
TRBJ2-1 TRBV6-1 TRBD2 ASIKSGGPSYNEQF
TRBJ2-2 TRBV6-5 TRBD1 ASSYSLRGYNSGELF
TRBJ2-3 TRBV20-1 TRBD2 SARDYRLAGAPDTQY
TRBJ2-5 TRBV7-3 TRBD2 ASSLRPAGGTQETQY
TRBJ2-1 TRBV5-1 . ASSLVQGEYNEQF
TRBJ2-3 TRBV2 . ASSPLNTQY
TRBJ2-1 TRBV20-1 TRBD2 SAPWREGRNEQF
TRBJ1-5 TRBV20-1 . SARALTRSNQPQH
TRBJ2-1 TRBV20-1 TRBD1 SVKPGTGSYNEQF